This paragraph reports one T cell receptor beta chain. Its target is unknown. V gave up 7 bases and J gave up 3 bases, with 18 bases separating them. Germline loops: CDR1 LNHDA, CDR2 SQIVND (reference sequence). The CDR3 totals 16 residues. A mixed TRB-A/B primer pool amplified rearranged TRB by multiplex touch-down PCR. Using its own MiXCR run on the multiplex PCR reads, TCRdb lists one record per CDR3 protein. The data hold 5,500 to 7,000 distinct CDR3 sequences, with 53% observed a single time. Peripheral blood genomic DNA, not sorted cells or RNA, was the template. The sample is drawn from a study of T cell repertoires in aging, cancer and after chemotherapy. General study findings and limits: Untreated cancer patients had significantly lower blood TCR diversity than age-matched healthy donors. Healthy donors lost TCR diversity with age mainly through richness, cancer patients through richness and evenness. The repertoire data cannot show anything about immunological memory following chemotherapy.

This receptor was identified in a human donor with a solid tumor. The genes are TRBV19 and TRBJ1-4; D remains ambiguous. Sequencing input: blood. Here the CDR3 DNA reads TGTGCCAGTAACATACAGCACCTGGCGGCTAATGAAAAACTGTTTTTT. It codes for CASNIQHLAANEKLFF. The whole variable domain, remainder taken from reference TRBV19 and TRBJ1-4, is DGGITQSPKYLFRKEGQNVTLSCEQNLNHDAMYWYRQDPGQGLRLIYYSQIVNDFQKGDIAEGYSVSREKKESFPLTVTSAQKNPTAFYLCASNIQHLAANEKLFFGSGTQLSVL.